This paragraph covers one T cell receptor beta chain sequence. The antigen is unknown. This sample was taken from a study of early T cells in non-severe SARS-CoV-2 infection. Study-level background: Sequencing was performed on bulk RNA from unsorted whole blood, leaving chains unpaired.

The CDR3 totals 16 residues. Germline V lookup: CDR1 SGHKS, CDR2 YYEKEE (reference sequence). With V trimmed by 4 bases and J by 3 bases, 10 bases remained unmatched. Each cDNA molecule carried a unique molecular identifier. TCRdb redid the calling of the 5' RACE reads with MiXCR, one entry per CDR3 protein. The data contain approximately 64,000 distinct CDR3 sequences, around 4.9% of them singletons. Whole-study findings and limits: In VDJdb matching, anti-spike CD8 responses were favored while private and CD4 specificities went missing.

The receptor comes from an adult who was a healthcare worker with PCR-confirmed SARS-CoV-2 infection or an uninfected control (not recorded which). V gene TRBV5-5 combines with J gene TRBJ1-2; 9 bases agree with TRBD1. Sequencing was performed on whole blood. The CDR3 DNA follows: TGTGCCAGCAGCCCTTGGACAGGGGCAGGAGACTATGGCTACACCTTC. Its translation is CASSPWTGAGDYGYTF. The full variable domain, its missing parts supplied by reference TRBV5-5 and TRBJ1-2, is DAGVTQSPTHLIKTRGQQVTLRCSPISGHKSVSWYQQVLGQGPQFIFQYYEKEERGRGNFPDRFSARQFPNYSSELNVNALLLGDSALYLCASSPWTGAGDYGYTFGSGTRLTVV.